This T cell receptor beta chain originates from a study of T cell changes during pregnancy in multiple sclerosis. V shed 0 bases and J shed 4 bases, with 13 bases lying between them. The length of the CDR3 is 15 residues. The germline V gene has CDR1 SGDLS and CDR2 YYNGEE. Sequencing was performed with immunoSEQ multiplex PCR; in TCRdb, only in-frame clones are kept and a portion is missing. The sample records under 50,000 clones, around 94% being singletons. This clone was observed once. The chain employs TRBV9 and TRBJ2-5; a weak D match, TRBD2 (6 bases). This material consisted of CD8+ T cells from peripheral blood mononuclear cells, taken in the third trimester of pregnancy. This clonotype was obtained from a female donor with multiple sclerosis, enrolled in a pregnancy study. CDR3 loop: CASSVGPGVGETQYF. The DNA for the CDR3 is TGTGCCAGCAGCGTAGGGCCGGGGGTCGGAGAGACCCAGTACTTC.